Listed here are 28 T cell receptor beta chains from one sample, sequenced in a study of regulatory T cells in long-lasting Graves disease (dated by TCRdb to the early 2020s). The meaning of the sample's time point label: newly diagnosed GD, antithyroid drugs for less than 3 months. For both TCR sequencing and RNA sequencing, RNA was extracted from PBMCs in TRIzol. The library came from multiplex PCR. Instrument on record: Illumina HiSeq 4000. TCR beta libraries were built with iRepertoire HTBI primers and Arm-PCR amplification of CDR3 regions. TCRdb reprocessed the public reads (quality trimming at Q25 with fastp, clone calling with MiXCR) and kept in-frame beta chains. Every CDR3 protein is listed once, alongside the most common genes and DNA of its rows. This sample is represented by hundreds of thousands of distinct CDR3 sequences; around 17% of them were singletons. The top ten clones comprise 15% to 20% of the sample.

This sample also belongs to another study, concerning T cells in Graves' hyperthyroidism and ophthalmopathy.

The specimen comprised peripheral blood mononuclear cells (PBMCs), sampled at new diagnosis, from a patient treated with antithyroid drugs. Receptors originate from a woman aged 25 to 45 with Graves disease. Donor details come from another sample of the same person, matched by shared clones.

The table lists this clonotype with many counts. V usage is TRBV20-1 and J usage is TRBJ2-7; the D is unclear. CDR3 size: 11 residues. The ends were cut back, 4 bases at V and 4 bases at J, with 8 bases in the middle. Germline CDR1 is DFQATT and CDR2 is SNEGSKA (reference sequence). The CDR3 here is CSAIRGYEQYF. CDR3 coding DNA: TGCAGTGCTATCCGTGGATACGAGCAGTACTTC.

This clonotype was found many times. The junction departs from the called germline gene at one end, perhaps through a read error. The chain employs TRBV5-1 and TRBJ2-1; 7 bases line up with TRBD2. The CDR3 runs 16 residues. Per the germline V gene, CDR1 is SGHRS and CDR2 is YFSETQ. The CDR3 nucleotides read TGTGCCAGCAGCTTAGAAGGCGGGAGCTCCTACAATGAGCAGTTCTTC. Residues: CASSLEGGSSYNEQFF.

The chain combines TRBV6-1 with TRBJ1-2, with D hard to call. Looked up from germline, CDR1 is MNHNS and CDR2 is SASEGT. V was clipped by 4 bases and J by 7 bases, with 19 bases between them. The CDR3 is 15 residues long. CDR3 residues: CASSATVVADAGYTF. The CDR3 nucleotides are TGTGCCAGCAGTGCAACCGTTGTGGCCGATGCTGGCTACACCTTC.

This clonotype appeared many times. V and J are TRBV29-1 and TRBJ2-7; tentative D call: TRBD2 (5 bases). Trimming took 5 bases from V and 0 from J, leaving 11 bases between them. Germline CDR1 is SQVTM and CDR2 is ANQGSEA. The CDR3 consists of 13 residues. The CDR3 here is CSVRPAGSYEQYF. CDR3 DNA: TGCAGCGTTCGTCCGGCGGGCTCCTACGAGCAGTACTTC.

The table lists this clonotype with many counts. The chain joins TRBV2 to TRBJ2-1, with TRBD2 identical over 11 bases. The germline V gene encodes CDR1 SNHLY and CDR2 FYNNEI. The CDR3 contains 15 residues. V lost 7 bases and J lost 9; bases outside the gene matches: 11. CDR3 amino acids: CASKTLAGGLIEQFF. DNA of the CDR3: TGTGCCAGCAAAACGTTAGCGGGAGGGCTGATTGAGCAGTTCTTC.

This clonotype was counted between two and nine times. The V and J genes are TRBV9 and TRBJ1-2, with D perhaps matching TRBD1 (5 bases). The ends were cut back, 1 base at V and 8 bases at J, with 15 bases in the middle. Germline lookup yields CDR1 SGDLS and CDR2 YYNGEE. The CDR3 is made up of 14 amino acids. DNA of the CDR3: TGTGCCAGCAGCGTAACCTCGTCGGGGGAGGGCTACACCTTC. Translated, it gives CASSVTSSGEGYTF.

This clonotype was seen only a few times. This chain connects TRBV20-1 to TRBJ2-7; 9 nucleotides align to TRBD1. Germline V lookup: CDR1 DFQATT, CDR2 SNEGSKA (reference sequence). Unmatched junction bases numbered 5, after V lost 5 bases and J lost 3 bases. There are 13 residues in the CDR3. CDR3 DNA sequence: TGCAGTGCTCCCGGACAGGGGCGCTACGAGCAGTACTTC. Translated, it gives CSAPGQGRYEQYF.

The chain is built from TRBV30 and TRBJ1-4; 7 nucleotides align to TRBD1. CDR1 is GTSNPN and CDR2 is SVGIG in the germline V gene (reference sequence). This CDR3 is 13 amino acids long. The V and J ends lost 1 base and 5 bases, in that order; junction bases with no gene match: 1. Here the CDR3 reads CAWSAGGNEKLFF. In DNA form, the CDR3 reads TGTGCCTGGAGTGCAGGGGGGAATGAAAAACTGTTTTTT.

V and J are TRBV5-1 and TRBJ2-7; the match to TRBD1 covers 7 bases. The CDR3 has 15 residues. From germline, CDR1 is SGHRS and CDR2 YFSETQ. V trimming: 5 bases; J trimming: 2 bases; junction bases outside the gene matches: 10. The CDR3, as DNA: TGCGCCAGCAGGGTCACAGGGGATATTGCCTACGAGCAGTACTTC. It specifies CASRVTGDIAYEQYF.

There are a few counts of this clonotype. J is TRBJ1-2 and V is TRBV11-2; 7 bases match TRBD1. The CDR3 totals 15 residues. Germline values: CDR1 SGHAT, CDR2 FQNNGV. V shed 6 bases and J 1 base; nucleotides not matched to a gene: 8. The CDR3 here is CASSDMGQLNYGYTF. The DNA for the CDR3 is TGTGCCAGCAGTGATATGGGACAGCTTAACTATGGCTACACCTTC.

This clonotype was found many times. The rearrangement uses TRBV5-1 and TRBJ1-1, with D hard to call. The germline CDR1 and CDR2 sequences are SGHRS and YFSETQ. The V end lost 0 bases, the J end lost 1 base, and 10 bases lay between the germline ends. CDR3 length: 15 amino acids. CDR3 in DNA: TGCGCCAGCAGCTTGGCGGGAGTGTCGAACACTGAAGCTTTCTTT. It yields the protein CASSLAGVSNTEAFF.

The V call is TRBV29-1, the J call TRBJ2-1; 7 bases are shared with TRBD1. The CDR3 contains 14 residues. Per germline, CDR1 SQVTM and CDR2 ANQGSEA. The V gene end was trimmed by 1 base and the J gene end by 8 bases; junction bases not matched to a gene: 8. CDR3 in amino acids: CSVEGAQGEHEQFF. As DNA, the CDR3 is TGCAGCGTTGAAGGGGCCCAGGGGGAACATGAGCAGTTCTTC.

This clonotype occurred many times. V is TRBV28 and J is TRBJ2-7, with a possible D match to TRBD1 (6 bases). V was pared by 5 bases and J by 0 bases, with 11 bases between. Germline loops: CDR1 MDHEN, CDR2 SYDVKM. The CDR3 is 14 residues long. The chain's CDR3 is CASSLRGFSYEQYF. In DNA form, the CDR3 reads TGTGCCAGCAGTCTCAGGGGATTCTCCTACGAGCAGTACTTC.

Details on this clonotype: Possible read error: a much larger clone is one base away. The DNA for the CDR3 is TGTGCCAGCAGTGAATTTCGTAAACTTAGCTATCAGCCCCAGCATTTT. It codes for CASSEFRKLSYQPQHF. The genes are TRBV2 and TRBJ1-5; unclear D gene. Germline assignment: CDR1 SNHLY and CDR2 FYNNEI. This CDR3 is built from 16 residues.

At least ten counts were recorded for this clonotype. V usage is TRBV28 and J usage is TRBJ1-6; 9 bases fit TRBD1. CDR1 and CDR2 (germline): MDHEN, SYDVKM. This CDR3 region has 15 residues. J was trimmed by 9 bases and V by 6 bases; bases with no gene match: 9. CDR3: CASSRRDRESSPLHF. The CDR3 region has the DNA TGTGCCAGCAGCCGCCGGGACAGGGAAAGTTCACCCCTCCACTTT.

This clonotype occurred once. One end of the junction is discordant with germline, which a read error may explain. The V call is TRBV18, the J call TRBJ2-7; the D gene is possibly TRBD2 (5 bases). The germline V gene has CDR1 KGHSH and CDR2 LQKENI. This CDR3 contains 13 residues. The DNA of the CDR3 is TGTACCAGCTCGCGGGCCGAGTACTACGAGCAGTACTTC. This sequence encodes CTSSRAEYYEQYF.

This clonotype was detected many times. J is TRBJ2-7 and V is TRBV12-3 or TRBV12-4; 8 bases line up with TRBD2. V was pared by 7 bases and J by 4 bases, with 9 bases of the junction left unmatched. This CDR3 has 14 residues. The CDR3 sequence is CASTKSGRAYEQYF. DNA of the CDR3: TGTGCCAGCACCAAAAGCGGGAGAGCTTACGAGCAGTACTTC.

This clonotype was recorded many times. The genes are TRBV28 and TRBJ1-2; 8 nucleotides line up with TRBD1. CDR3 size: 15 residues. V was pared by 6 bases and J by 2 bases, with 8 bases of the junction left unmatched. The germline CDR1 and CDR2 sequences are MDHEN and SYDVKM. The CDR3, as DNA: TGTGCCAGCAGGGGAATCGGGACAGGAAACTATGGCTACACCTTC. It codes for CASRGIGTGNYGYTF.

This chain uses TRBV19 with TRBJ1-2, with D unclear. Trimming removed 7 bases at V and 4 bases at J, with 16 bases between. The CDR3 extends over 14 amino acids. Per germline, CDR1 LNHDA and CDR2 SQIVND (reference sequence). CDR3 bases: TGTGCCAGTAACAACGGCAGACCACCCTATGGCTACACCTTC. This gives the protein CASNNGRPPYGYTF. The whole variable domain, remainder taken from reference TRBV19 and TRBJ1-2, is DGGITQSPKYLFRKEGQNVTLSCEQNLNHDAMYWYRQDPGQGLRLIYYSQIVNDFQKGDIAEGYSVSREKKESFPLTVTSAQKNPTAFYLCASNNGRPPYGYTFGSGTRLTVV.

This clonotype has a count of ten or more. The genes are TRBV27 and TRBJ1-5, with a tentative D call TRBD1 (5 bases). The CDR3 has 13 amino acids. Germline V gives CDR1 MNHEY, CDR2 SMNVEV (reference sequence). V shed 6 bases and J shed 7 bases, with 13 bases lying between them. CDR3 loop: CASRGDGTQPQHF. As DNA, the CDR3 is TGTGCCAGCAGGGGGGACGGTACCCAGCCCCAGCATTTT.

The rearrangement joins TRBV28 to TRBJ2-2; TRBD2 is a possible D gene (5 bases). The CDR3 covers 15 residues. The germline CDR1 and CDR2 sequences are MDHEN and SYDVKM. V was clipped by 4 bases and J by 5 bases, with 14 bases between them. CDR3 sequence reads: CASSSSRWRTGELFF. In nucleotides, the CDR3 is TGTGCCAGCAGTTCTAGCAGGTGGAGAACCGGGGAGCTGTTTTTT.

V usage is TRBV30 and J usage is TRBJ2-2, with a weak D call TRBD2 (5 bases). The length of the CDR3 is 14 residues. V dropped 0 bases and J dropped 4 bases, with 9 bases sitting between them. The germline CDR1 and CDR2 sequences are GTSNPN and SVGIG (reference sequence). The CDR3 DNA sequence: TGTGCCTGGAGTGTACCGGGGTCCACCGGGGAGCTGTTTTTT. Translation: CAWSVPGSTGELFF.

The rearrangement links TRBV11-2 to TRBJ2-7; a possible D gene is TRBD2 (6 bases). Trimming left V 3 bases short and J 7 bases short, with 22 bases between. The germline gives CDR1 SGHAT, CDR2 FQNNGV. This CDR3 is 16 amino acids long. The CDR3 loop reads CASSFPGEEARQEQYF. As DNA, the CDR3 is TGTGCCAGCAGCTTCCCCGGGGAGGAGGCGCGACAAGAGCAGTACTTC.

This clonotype has only a few counts. At one end the junction does not follow the germline gene, possibly because of a read error. The J gene is TRBJ1-2, the V gene TRBV28; possible D gene TRBD1, 5 bases. The CDR3 sequence is 15 residues long. CDR1 is MDHEN and CDR2 is SYDVKM in the germline V gene. The CDR3 bases are TGCGCCAGCAGCCGCACAGGAGTGGAAAACTATGGCTACACCTTC. Protein product: CASSRTGVENYGYTF.

The sample holds many counts of this clonotype. The V call is TRBV10-3, the J call TRBJ1-2; 7 bases fit TRBD1. The V segment lost 3 bases and the J segment 8 bases; nucleotides outside the gene matches: 3. This CDR3 contains 12 residues. Germline values: CDR1 ENHRY, CDR2 SYGVKD. CDR3 nucleotides: TGTGCCATCAGTGAAACAGGGGTCGGCTACACCTTC. It specifies CAISETGVGYTF.

This clonotype was observed many times. This chain links TRBV12-3 or TRBV12-4 with TRBJ2-2; a possible D gene is TRBD2 (5 bases). Trimming took off 5 bases at V and 2 bases at J, with 12 bases between the two ends. CDR3 length: 15 residues. CDR3: CASSLPRTNTGELFF. The CDR3 coding sequence is TGTGCCAGCAGTCTGCCCAGGACTAACACCGGGGAGCTGTTTTTT.

About this clonotype: A much larger clone sits a single nucleotide away, making a read error possible. The J gene is TRBJ1-5, the V gene TRBV7-2, with 7 nucleotides matching TRBD1. J lost 5 bases, V lost 8 bases, and 12 bases had no gene match. CDR1 and CDR2 from the germline V gene are SGHTA and FQGNSA. The CDR3 contains 15 residues. The DNA of the CDR3 is TGTGCCAGCGGACCGAACAGGGGAAGCGATCAGCCCCAGCATTTT. Its translation: CASGPNRGSDQPQHF.

This clonotype was seen more than once but under ten times. A much larger clonotype is one base distant, so this may be a read error. The chain employs TRBV9 and TRBJ2-7, with a weak D call TRBD2 (6 bases). This CDR3 contains 13 residues. Germline loops: CDR1 SGDLS, CDR2 YYNGEE. V was clipped by 0 bases and J by 2 bases, with 6 bases between them. CDR3 sequence reads: CASSVAGAYEQYF. The CDR3 DNA follows: TGTGCCAGCAGCGTAGCGGGAGCCTACGAGCAGTACTTC.